Listed below are T cell receptor beta chains from one sample, sequenced in a study of shared clonotypes between healthy human individuals. The assay was immunoSEQ multiplex PCR, and TCRdb's table has in-frame clones only and misses some. The repertoire holds 1.5 million to 2.5 million clones, with roughly 94% as singletons. Sequenced material: naive CD8+ T cells sorted from blood. The receptor set was obtained from a man aged 18 to 29 in good health. The CDR3 runs from the conserved cysteine through the conserved F or W. D genes are given only for firm matches. Size is stated for part of the rows, as once, few or many counts, or as a class when the clone is expanded.

d_call: TRBD2; clone_size: once; cdr3_length: 18; j_call: TRBJ2-1; v_call: TRBV6-1; cdr3_aa: CASSETLAGEGLGNEQFF; cdr3_nt: TGTGCCAGCAGTGAAACCCTAGCGGGAGAAGGGTTGGGCAATGAGCAGTTCTTC
d_call: .; clone_size: .; cdr3_length: 13; j_call: TRBJ2-1; v_call: TRBV27; cdr3_aa: CASSPTGYNEQFF; cdr3_nt: TGTGCCAGCAGTCCGACAGGTTACAATGAGCAGTTCTTC
d_call: TRBD2; clone_size: .; cdr3_length: 15; j_call: TRBJ2-1; v_call: TRBV6-5; cdr3_aa: CASSYGLAGVNEQFF; cdr3_nt: TGTGCCAGCAGTTACGGACTAGCGGGAGTGAATGAGCAGTTCTTC
d_call: .; clone_size: .; cdr3_length: 14; j_call: TRBJ1-2; v_call: TRBV6-6; cdr3_aa: CASSYSGGDYGYTF; cdr3_nt: TGTGCCAGCAGTTACTCCGGGGGGGACTATGGCTACACCTTC
d_call: .; clone_size: .; cdr3_length: 15; j_call: TRBJ1-4; v_call: TRBV7-9; cdr3_aa: CASSQPGRDHEKLFF; cdr3_nt: TGTGCCAGCAGCCAGCCAGGCCGGGACCACGAAAAACTGTTTTTT
d_call: TRBD1; clone_size: .; cdr3_length: 14; j_call: TRBJ2-7; v_call: TRBV27; cdr3_aa: CASSLGTGYHEQYF; cdr3_nt: TGTGCCAGCAGTTTAGGGACAGGGTACCACGAGCAGTACTTC
d_call: TRBD1; clone_size: .; cdr3_length: 13; j_call: TRBJ1-1; v_call: TRBV5-1; cdr3_aa: CAREYRGLTEAFF; cdr3_nt: TGCGCCAGAGAATACAGGGGGCTCACTGAAGCTTTCTTT
d_call: TRBD1; clone_size: few; cdr3_length: 15; j_call: TRBJ2-7; v_call: TRBV5-4; cdr3_aa: CASSLGQGSSYEQYF; cdr3_nt: TGTGCCAGCAGCTTGGGACAGGGGAGCTCCTACGAGCAGTACTTC
d_call: TRBD2; clone_size: .; cdr3_length: 14; j_call: TRBJ2-4; v_call: TRBV7-9; cdr3_aa: CASSGGESKNIQYF; cdr3_nt: TGTGCCAGTAGCGGGGGGGAATCCAAAAACATTCAGTACTTC
d_call: TRBD1; clone_size: .; cdr3_length: 15; j_call: TRBJ2-7; v_call: TRBV15; cdr3_aa: CATSSPGTGGYEQYF; cdr3_nt: TGTGCCACCAGCAGTCCCGGGACAGGGGGCTACGAGCAGTACTTC
d_call: .; clone_size: .; cdr3_length: 15; j_call: TRBJ1-2; v_call: TRBV7-9; cdr3_aa: CASSWGEILNYGYTF; cdr3_nt: TGTGCCAGCAGCTGGGGAGAAATCCTTAACTATGGCTACACCTTC
d_call: .; clone_size: once; cdr3_length: 15; j_call: TRBJ2-1; v_call: TRBV7-6; cdr3_aa: CASSPEIGPNNEQFF; cdr3_nt: TGTGCCAGCAGCCCGGAAATAGGCCCTAACAATGAGCAGTTCTTC
d_call: TRBD1; clone_size: .; cdr3_length: 14; j_call: TRBJ1-2; v_call: TRBV2; cdr3_aa: CASSGQGANYGYTF; cdr3_nt: TGTGCCAGCAGTGGACAGGGGGCTAACTATGGCTACACCTTC
d_call: .; clone_size: .; cdr3_length: 12; j_call: TRBJ2-7; v_call: TRBV15; cdr3_aa: CAMAGASYEQYF; cdr3_nt: TGTGCAATGGCGGGGGCCTCCTACGAGCAGTACTTC
d_call: .; clone_size: once; cdr3_length: 17; j_call: TRBJ2-7; v_call: TRBV4-3; cdr3_aa: CASSQGAVEGPSYEQYF; cdr3_nt: TGCGCCAGCAGCCAAGGGGCGGTGGAGGGCCCCTCCTACGAGCAGTACTTC
d_call: .; clone_size: .; cdr3_length: 13; j_call: TRBJ2-3; v_call: TRBV5-6; cdr3_aa: CASSTAYTDTQYF; cdr3_nt: TGTGCCAGCAGCACCGCCTACACAGATACGCAGTATTTT
d_call: TRBD1; clone_size: .; cdr3_length: 17; j_call: TRBJ2-2; v_call: TRBV27; cdr3_aa: CASSLGPGQRSTGELFF; cdr3_nt: TGTGCCAGCAGTTTGGGACCGGGACAGCGAAGCACCGGGGAGCTGTTTTTT